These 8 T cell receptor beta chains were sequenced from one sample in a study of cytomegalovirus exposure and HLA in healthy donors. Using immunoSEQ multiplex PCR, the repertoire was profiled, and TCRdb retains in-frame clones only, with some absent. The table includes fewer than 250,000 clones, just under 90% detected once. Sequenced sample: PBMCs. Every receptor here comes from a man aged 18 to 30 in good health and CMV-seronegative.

The DNA of the CDR3 is TGTGCCAGCACCGGGACAGGGGCATCGGATACGCAGTATTTT. Protein sequence: CASTGTGASDTQYF. The chain has TRBV28 and TRBJ2-3, with 10 bases matching TRBD1. CDR3 length: 14 residues. The junction had 7 bases not matched to a gene; V was cut back by 7 bases and J by 6 bases. Germline V gene data show CDR1 as MDHEN and CDR2 as SYDVKM.

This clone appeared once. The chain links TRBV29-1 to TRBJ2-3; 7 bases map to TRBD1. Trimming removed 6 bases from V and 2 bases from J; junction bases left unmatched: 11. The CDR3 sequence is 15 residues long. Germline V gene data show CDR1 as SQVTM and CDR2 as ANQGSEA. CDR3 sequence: CSVSGRQGPTDTQYF. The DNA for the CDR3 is TGCAGCGTCTCGGGTCGACAGGGTCCCACAGATACGCAGTATTTT.

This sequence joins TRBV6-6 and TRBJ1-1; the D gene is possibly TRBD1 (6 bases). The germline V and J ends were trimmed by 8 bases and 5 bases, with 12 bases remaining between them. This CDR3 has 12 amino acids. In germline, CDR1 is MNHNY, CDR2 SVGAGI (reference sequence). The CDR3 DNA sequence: TGTGCCAGCGCTAGGGGGATTACTGAAGCTTTCTTT. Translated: CASARGITEAFF.

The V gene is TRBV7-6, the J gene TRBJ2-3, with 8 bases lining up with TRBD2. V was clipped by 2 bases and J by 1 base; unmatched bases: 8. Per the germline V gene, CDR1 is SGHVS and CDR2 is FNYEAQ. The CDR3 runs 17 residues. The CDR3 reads CASSLFSRGAGTDTQYF. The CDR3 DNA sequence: TGTGCCAGCAGCTTATTTTCGCGGGGGGCCGGCACAGATACGCAGTATTTT.

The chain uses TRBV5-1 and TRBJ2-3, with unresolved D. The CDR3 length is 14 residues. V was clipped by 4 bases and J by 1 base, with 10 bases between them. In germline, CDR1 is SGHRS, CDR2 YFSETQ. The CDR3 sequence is CASSPPVGTDTQYF. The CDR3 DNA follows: TGCGCCAGCAGCCCCCCGGTAGGCACAGATACGCAGTATTTT. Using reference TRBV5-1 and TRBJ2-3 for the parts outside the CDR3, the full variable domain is KAGVTQTPRYLIKTRGQQVTLSCSPISGHRSVSWYQQTPGQGLQFLFEYFSETQRNKGNFPGRFSGRQFSNSRSEMNVSTLELGDSALYLCASSPPVGTDTQYFGPGTRLTVL.

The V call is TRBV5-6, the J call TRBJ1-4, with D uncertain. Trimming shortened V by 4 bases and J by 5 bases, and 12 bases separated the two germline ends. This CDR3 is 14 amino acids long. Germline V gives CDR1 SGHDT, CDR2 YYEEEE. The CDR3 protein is CASSQRHINEKLFF. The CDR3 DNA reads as TGTGCCAGCAGCCAAAGACATATCAATGAAAAACTGTTTTTT.

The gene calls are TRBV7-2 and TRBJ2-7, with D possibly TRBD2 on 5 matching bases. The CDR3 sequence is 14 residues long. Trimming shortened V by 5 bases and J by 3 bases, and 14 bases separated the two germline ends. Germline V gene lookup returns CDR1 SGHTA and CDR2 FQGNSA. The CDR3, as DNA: TGTGCCAGCAGCAATACACACGGGGACTACGAGCAGTACTTC. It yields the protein CASSNTHGDYEQYF. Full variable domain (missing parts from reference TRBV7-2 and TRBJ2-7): GAGVSQSPSNKVTEKGKDVELRCDPISGHTALYWYRQSLGQGLEFLIYFQGNSAPDKSGLPSDRFSAERTGGSVSTLTIQRTQQEDSAVYLCASSNTHGDYEQYFGPGTRLTVT.

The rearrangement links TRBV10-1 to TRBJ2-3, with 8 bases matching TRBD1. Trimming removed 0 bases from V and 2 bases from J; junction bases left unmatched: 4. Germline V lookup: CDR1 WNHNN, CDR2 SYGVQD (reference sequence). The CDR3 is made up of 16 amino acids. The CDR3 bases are TGCGCCAGCAGTGAGTCGACAGGGGTTTACACAGATACGCAGTATTTT. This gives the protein CASSESTGVYTDTQYF.